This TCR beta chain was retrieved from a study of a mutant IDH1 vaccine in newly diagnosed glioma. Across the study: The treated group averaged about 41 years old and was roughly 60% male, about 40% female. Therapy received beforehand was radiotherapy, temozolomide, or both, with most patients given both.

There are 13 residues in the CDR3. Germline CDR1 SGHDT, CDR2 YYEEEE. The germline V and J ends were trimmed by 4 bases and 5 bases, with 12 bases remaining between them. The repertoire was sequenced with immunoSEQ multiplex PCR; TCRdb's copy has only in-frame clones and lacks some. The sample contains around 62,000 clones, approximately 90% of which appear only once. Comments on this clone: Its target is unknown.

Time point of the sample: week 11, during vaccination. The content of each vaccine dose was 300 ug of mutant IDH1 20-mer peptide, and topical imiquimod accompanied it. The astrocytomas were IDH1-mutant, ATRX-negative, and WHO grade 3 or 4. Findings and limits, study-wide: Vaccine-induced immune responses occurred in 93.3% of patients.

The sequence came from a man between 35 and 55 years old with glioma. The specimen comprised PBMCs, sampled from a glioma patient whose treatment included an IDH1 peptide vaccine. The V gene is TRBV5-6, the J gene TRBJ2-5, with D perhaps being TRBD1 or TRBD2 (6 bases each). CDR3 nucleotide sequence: TGTGCCAGCAGCCTACGGGGGCCGGAGACCCAGTACTTC. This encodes CASSLRGPETQYF.